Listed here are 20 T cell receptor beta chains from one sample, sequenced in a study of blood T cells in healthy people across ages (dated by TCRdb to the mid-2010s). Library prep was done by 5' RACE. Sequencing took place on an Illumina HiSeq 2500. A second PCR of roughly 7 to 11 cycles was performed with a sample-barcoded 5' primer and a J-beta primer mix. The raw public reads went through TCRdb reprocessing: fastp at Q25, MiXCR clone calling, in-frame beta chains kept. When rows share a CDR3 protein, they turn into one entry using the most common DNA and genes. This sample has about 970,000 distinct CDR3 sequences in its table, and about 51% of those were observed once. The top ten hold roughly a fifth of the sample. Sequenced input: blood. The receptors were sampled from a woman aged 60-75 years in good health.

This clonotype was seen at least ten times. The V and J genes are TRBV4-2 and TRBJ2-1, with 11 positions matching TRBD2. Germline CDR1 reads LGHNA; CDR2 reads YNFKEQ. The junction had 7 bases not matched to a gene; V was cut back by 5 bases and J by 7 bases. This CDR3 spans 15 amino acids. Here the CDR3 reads CASSILAGGVNEQFF. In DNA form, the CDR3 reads TGTGCCAGCAGCATTCTAGCGGGAGGAGTTAATGAGCAGTTCTTC.

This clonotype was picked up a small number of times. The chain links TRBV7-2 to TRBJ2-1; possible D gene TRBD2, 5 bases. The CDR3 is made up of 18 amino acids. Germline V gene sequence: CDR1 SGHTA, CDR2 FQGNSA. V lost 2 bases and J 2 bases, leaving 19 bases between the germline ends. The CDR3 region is CASSLNYRTGPTYNEQFF. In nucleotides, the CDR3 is TGTGCCAGCAGCTTAAATTACCGGACTGGCCCAACCTACAATGAGCAGTTCTTC.

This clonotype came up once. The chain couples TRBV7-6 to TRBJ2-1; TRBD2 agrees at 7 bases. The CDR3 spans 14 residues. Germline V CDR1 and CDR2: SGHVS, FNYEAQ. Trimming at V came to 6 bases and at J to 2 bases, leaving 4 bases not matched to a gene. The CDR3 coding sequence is TGTGCCAGCAGGCCTAGCGGCCCCTACAATGAGCAGTTCTTC. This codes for CASRPSGPYNEQFF.

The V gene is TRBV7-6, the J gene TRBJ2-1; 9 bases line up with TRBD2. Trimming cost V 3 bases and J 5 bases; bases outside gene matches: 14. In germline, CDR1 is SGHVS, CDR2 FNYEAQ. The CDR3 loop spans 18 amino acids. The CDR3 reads CASSFFSIGSGGNNEQFF. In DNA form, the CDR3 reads TGTGCCAGCAGCTTTTTTTCGATCGGTAGCGGGGGAAACAATGAGCAGTTCTTC.

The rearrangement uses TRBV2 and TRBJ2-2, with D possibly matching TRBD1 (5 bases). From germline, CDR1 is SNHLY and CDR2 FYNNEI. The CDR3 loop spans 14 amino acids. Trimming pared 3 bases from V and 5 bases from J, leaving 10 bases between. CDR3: CASSERRGTGELFF. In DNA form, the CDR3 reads TGTGCCAGCAGTGAGAGAAGGGGTACCGGGGAGCTGTTTTTT.

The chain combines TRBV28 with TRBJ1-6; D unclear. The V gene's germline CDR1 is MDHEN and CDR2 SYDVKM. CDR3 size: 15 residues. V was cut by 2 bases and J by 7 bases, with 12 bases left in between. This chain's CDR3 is CASSLGTGGNSPLHF. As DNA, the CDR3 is TGTGCCAGCAGTTTAGGTACTGGCGGGAATTCACCCCTCCACTTT.

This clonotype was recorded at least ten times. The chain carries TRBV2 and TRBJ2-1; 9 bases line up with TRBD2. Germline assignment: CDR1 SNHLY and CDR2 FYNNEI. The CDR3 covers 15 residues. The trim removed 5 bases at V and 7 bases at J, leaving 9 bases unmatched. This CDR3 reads CASSPGLAIKNEQFF. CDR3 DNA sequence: TGTGCCAGCAGTCCGGGACTAGCAATTAAGAATGAGCAGTTCTTC. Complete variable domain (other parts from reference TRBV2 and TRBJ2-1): EPEVTQTPSHQVTQMGQEVILRCVPISNHLYFYWYRQILGQKVEFLVSFYNNEISEKSEIFDDQFSVERPDGSNFTLKIRSTKLEDSAMYFCASSPGLAIKNEQFFGPGTRLTVL.

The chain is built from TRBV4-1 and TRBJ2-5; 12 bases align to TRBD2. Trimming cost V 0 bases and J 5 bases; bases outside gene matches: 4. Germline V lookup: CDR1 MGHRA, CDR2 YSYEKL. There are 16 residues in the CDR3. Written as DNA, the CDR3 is TGCGCCAGCAGCCAAGATCGACTAGCGGGAGTTGAGACCCAGTACTTC. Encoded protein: CASSQDRLAGVETQYF.

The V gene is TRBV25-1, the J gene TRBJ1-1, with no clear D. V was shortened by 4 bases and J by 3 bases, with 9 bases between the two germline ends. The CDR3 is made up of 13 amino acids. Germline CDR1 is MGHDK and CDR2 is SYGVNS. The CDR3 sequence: CASSVLRDTEAFF. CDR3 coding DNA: TGTGCCAGCAGTGTTCTAAGGGACACTGAAGCTTTCTTT.

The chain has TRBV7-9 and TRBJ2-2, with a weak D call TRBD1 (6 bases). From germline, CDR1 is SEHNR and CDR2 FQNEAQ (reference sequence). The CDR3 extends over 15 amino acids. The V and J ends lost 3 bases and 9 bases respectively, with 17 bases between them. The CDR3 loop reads CASSLEQGPSRELFF. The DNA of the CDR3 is TGTGCCAGCAGCTTGGAACAGGGTCCCTCGAGGGAGCTGTTTTTT.

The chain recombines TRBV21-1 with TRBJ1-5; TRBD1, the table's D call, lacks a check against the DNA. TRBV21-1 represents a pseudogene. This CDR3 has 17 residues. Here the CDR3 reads CASSNPWQPRTNQPQHF. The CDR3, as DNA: TGTGCCAGCAGCAATCCCTGGCAGCCCCGTACCAATCAGCCCCAGCATTTT.

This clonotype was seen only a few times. The CDR3: CASSPQAAGANVLTF. CDR3 nucleotides: TGTGCCAGCTCACCACAGGCTGCTGGGGCCAACGTCCTGACTTTC. The J gene is TRBJ2-6, the V gene TRBV18; no definite D call. Germline-derived CDR1 and CDR2 are KGHSH and LQKENI. The CDR3 is made up of 15 amino acids. V lost 1 base, J lost 2 bases, and 6 bases lay in between.

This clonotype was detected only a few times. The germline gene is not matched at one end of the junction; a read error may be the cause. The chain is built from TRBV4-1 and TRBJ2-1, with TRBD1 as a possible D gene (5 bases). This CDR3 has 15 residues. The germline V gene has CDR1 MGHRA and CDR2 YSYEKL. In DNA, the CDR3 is TGCGCCAGCAGCCAAGGTCAGGGCTACTACTATGAGCAGTTCTTC. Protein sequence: CASSQGQGYYYEQFF.

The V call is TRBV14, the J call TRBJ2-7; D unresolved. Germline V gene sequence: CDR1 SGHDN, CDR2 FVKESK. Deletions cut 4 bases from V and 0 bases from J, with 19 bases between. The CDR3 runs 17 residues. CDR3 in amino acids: CASSPTSTILSSYEQYF. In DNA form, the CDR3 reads TGTGCCAGCAGCCCCACCTCTACTATCCTGAGCTCCTACGAGCAGTACTTC.

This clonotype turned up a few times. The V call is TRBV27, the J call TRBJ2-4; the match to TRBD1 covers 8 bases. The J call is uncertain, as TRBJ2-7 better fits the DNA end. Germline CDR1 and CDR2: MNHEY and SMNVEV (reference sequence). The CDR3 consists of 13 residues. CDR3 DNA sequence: TGTGCCAGCAGAACCGGACAGGGCGTCGAGCAGTACTTC. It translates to CASRTGQGVEQYF.

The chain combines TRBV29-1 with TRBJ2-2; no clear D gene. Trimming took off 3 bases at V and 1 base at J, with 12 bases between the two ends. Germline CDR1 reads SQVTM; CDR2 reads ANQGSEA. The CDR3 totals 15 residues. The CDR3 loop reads CSVDLEAQNTGELFF. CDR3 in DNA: TGCAGCGTTGATCTCGAGGCTCAGAACACCGGGGAGCTGTTTTTT.

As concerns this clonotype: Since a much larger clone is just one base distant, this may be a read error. The chain's CDR3 is CASSHPQGAGGNQPQHF. CDR3 coding DNA: TGCGCCAGCAGCCACCCCCAAGGGGCAGGGGGGAATCAGCCCCAGCATTTT. The chain carries TRBV4-1 and TRBJ1-5; 7 bases agree with TRBD1. J lost 4 bases, V lost 3 bases, and 12 bases had no gene match. CDR1 is MGHRA and CDR2 is YSYEKL in the germline V gene. This CDR3 is built from 17 residues.

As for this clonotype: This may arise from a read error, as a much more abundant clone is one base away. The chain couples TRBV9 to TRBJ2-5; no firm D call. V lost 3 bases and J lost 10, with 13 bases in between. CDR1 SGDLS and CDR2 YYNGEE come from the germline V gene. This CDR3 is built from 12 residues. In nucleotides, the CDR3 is TGTGCCAGCAGCGCCCGAAACGGTGACCAGTACTTC. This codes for CASSARNGDQYF. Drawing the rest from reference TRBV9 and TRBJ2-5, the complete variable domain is DSGVTQTPKHLITATGQRVTLRCSPRSGDLSVYWYQQSLDQGLQFLIQYYNGEERAKGNILERFSAQQFPDLHSELNLSSLELGDSALYFCASSARNGDQYFGPGTRLLVL.

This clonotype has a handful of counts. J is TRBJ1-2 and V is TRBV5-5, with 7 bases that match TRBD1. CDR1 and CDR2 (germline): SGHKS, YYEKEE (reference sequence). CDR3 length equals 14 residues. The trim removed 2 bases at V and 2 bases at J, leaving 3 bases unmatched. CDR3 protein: CASSFLDRNYGYTF. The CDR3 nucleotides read TGTGCCAGCAGCTTTCTGGACAGGAACTATGGCTACACCTTC.

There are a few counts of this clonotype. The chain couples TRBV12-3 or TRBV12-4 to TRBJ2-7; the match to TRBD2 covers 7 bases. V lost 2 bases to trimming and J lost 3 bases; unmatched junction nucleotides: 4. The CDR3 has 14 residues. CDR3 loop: CASSLSVAGYEQYF. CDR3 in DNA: TGTGCCAGCAGTTTATCCGTAGCGGGCTACGAGCAGTACTTC.